A single sample is the source of the 29 T cell receptor beta chains below, sequenced in a study of cytomegalovirus exposure and HLA in healthy donors. Libraries were prepared by immunoSEQ multiplex PCR; TCRdb keeps only in-frame clonotypes and omits some of them. The repertoire holds 95,000 to 120,000 clones, with roughly 95% as singletons. The specimen was PBMCs. Receptors were obtained from a woman between 18 and 29 years old in good health and CMV-seronegative.

The rearrangement uses TRBV9 and TRBJ1-3; unclear D gene. This CDR3 spans 16 amino acids. Germline CDR1 reads SGDLS; CDR2 reads YYNGEE. V lost 0 bases to trimming and J lost 4 bases, with 14 bases between them. The CDR3 region has the DNA TGTGCCAGCAGCGTAGAAATGGGCCTGGCGGGAAACACCATATATTTT. It encodes CASSVEMGLAGNTIYF.

The V gene is TRBV5-6, the J gene TRBJ2-5; 12 bases are a match to TRBD2. CDR1 and CDR2 from the germline V gene are SGHDT and YYEEEE. V lost 2 bases and J lost 4; bases outside the gene matches: 9. This CDR3 spans 17 amino acids. The CDR3 sequence: CASSLRLAGGPGETQYF. Written as DNA, the CDR3 is TGTGCCAGCAGCTTACGCCTAGCGGGGGGGCCGGGAGAGACCCAGTACTTC. The full variable domain, rest sourced from reference TRBV5-6 and TRBJ2-5, is DAGVTQSPTHLIKTRGQQVTLRCSPKSGHDTVSWYQQALGQGPQFIFQYYEEEERQRGNFPDRFSGHQFPNYSSELNVNALLLGDSALYLCASSLRLAGGPGETQYFGPGTRLLVL.

The rearrangement uses TRBV4-1 and TRBJ2-5, with 14 bases identical to TRBD2. The germline gives CDR1 MGHRA, CDR2 YSYEKL. The V and J ends lost 1 base and 9 bases, in that order; junction bases with no gene match: 10. The CDR3 length is 17 residues. Here the CDR3 reads CASSQGPTSGGAGAQYF. In nucleotides, the CDR3 is TGCGCCAGCAGCCAAGGGCCGACTAGCGGGGGGGCGGGGGCCCAGTACTTC.

V gene TRBV19 combines with J gene TRBJ1-2; 8 bases fit TRBD1. The germline V gene encodes CDR1 LNHDA and CDR2 SQIVND (reference sequence). The CDR3 has 14 residues. Trimming took 10 bases from V and 8 from J; bases not matched to a gene: 15. CDR3 residues: CATTTGQVPRGYTF. The CDR3 nucleotides read TGTGCCACCACTACGGGACAGGTCCCCCGAGGCTACACCTTC.

This clone was detected only once. CDR3 sequence (DNA): TGCAGCGTCGAAAGGACAGGGGGAGTTAAACGCTGGAACACTGAAGCTTTCTTT. This gives the protein CSVERTGGVKRWNTEAFF. The genes are TRBV29-1 and TRBJ1-1; 10 nucleotides line up with TRBD1. This CDR3 is 18 amino acids long. J lost 1 base, V lost 6 bases, and 17 bases had no gene match. Germline lookup yields CDR1 SQVTM and CDR2 ANQGSEA.

The J gene is TRBJ2-5, the V gene TRBV6-5, with 7 bases identical to TRBD2. CDR1 and CDR2 (germline): MNHEY, SVGAGI. Germline trimming cut 0 bases from V and 5 bases from J; bases unmatched to any gene: 6. The CDR3 length is 15 residues. CDR3 DNA sequence: TGTGCCAGCAGTTACTCGGAAGCGGGGTTGGAGACCCAGTACTTC. This sequence encodes CASSYSEAGLETQYF.

The gene calls are TRBV28 and TRBJ1-5; 9 bases match TRBD1. The CDR3 sequence is 15 residues long. Germline trimming cut 5 bases from V and 6 bases from J; bases unmatched to any gene: 8. Germline loops: CDR1 MDHEN, CDR2 SYDVKM. The CDR3 nucleotides read TGTGCCAGCAGTCCTTGGGGACAGGGAAGTCAGCCCCAGCATTTT. Its translation is CASSPWGQGSQPQHF.

This clone showed up just once. In DNA, the CDR3 is TGCGCCAGCAGCTCACTTCAGGAATCCACAGATACGCAGTATTTT. Amino acids: CASSSLQESTDTQYF. The chain couples TRBV5-1 to TRBJ2-3; no clear D. Trimming took 3 bases from V and 2 from J, leaving 13 bases between them. The CDR3 totals 15 residues. Per germline, CDR1 SGHRS and CDR2 YFSETQ.

The CDR3 DNA reads as TGTGCCAGCAGCGCGTCGGGGCAGGGGGAGCCCCAGCATTTT. Residues: CASSASGQGEPQHF. This rearrangement joins TRBV9 to TRBJ1-5; TRBD1 agrees at 7 bases. The CDR3 loop spans 14 amino acids. The ends lost 3 bases at V and 8 bases at J; junction bases unmatched: 8. CDR1 is SGDLS, CDR2 YYNGEE, per germline.

The gene calls are TRBV7-2 and TRBJ2-1, with D possibly TRBD2 on 5 matching bases. The germline V gene encodes CDR1 SGHTA and CDR2 FQGNSA. V was trimmed by 5 bases and J by 0 bases, leaving 14 bases between them. This CDR3 is 16 amino acids long. CDR3 coding DNA: TGTGCCAGCAGCCAGAGCGGAACAAGCTCCTACAATGAGCAGTTCTTC. Amino acids: CASSQSGTSSYNEQFF.

The CDR3 DNA sequence: TGTGCCAGCAGCCCGACTAGCGGGGGGTTTACTGAGCAGTTCTTC. This codes for CASSPTSGGFTEQFF. The chain recombines TRBV7-6 with TRBJ2-1, with TRBD2 matching 13 bases. CDR1 and CDR2 from the germline V gene are SGHVS and FNYEAQ. The length of the CDR3 is 15 residues. V shed 5 bases and J 9 bases; nucleotides not matched to a gene: 7.

The chain carries TRBV7-7 and TRBJ1-6; D unclear. V was trimmed by 5 bases and J by 7 bases, leaving 9 bases between them. CDR3 length: 13 residues. Germline CDR1 and CDR2: SSHAT and FNYEAQ (reference sequence). The CDR3 here is CASSLILNSPLHF. In DNA, the CDR3 is TGTGCCAGCAGCCTTATACTGAATTCACCCCTCCACTTT. The entire variable domain, with the rest obtained from reference TRBV7-7 and TRBJ1-6, is as follows: GAGVSQSPRYKVTKRGQDVTLRCDPISSHATLYWYQQALGQGPEFLTYFNYEAQPDKSGLPSDRFSAERPEGSISTLTIQRTEQRDSAMYRCASSLILNSPLHFGNGTRLTVT.

The gene calls are TRBV28 and TRBJ2-7; the match to TRBD2 covers 13 bases. CDR1 and CDR2 (germline): MDHEN, SYDVKM. With V trimmed by 6 bases and J by 2 bases, 1 base remained unmatched. The CDR3 is 14 amino acids. The CDR3 DNA is TGTGCCAGCAGCACTAGCGGGGGGGCCTACGAGCAGTACTTC. Amino acids: CASSTSGGAYEQYF.

The rearrangement links TRBV19 to TRBJ1-5; 9 positions agree with TRBD1. This CDR3 contains 15 residues. Germline V gene data show CDR1 as LNHDA and CDR2 as SQIVND (reference sequence). With 2 bases clipped from V and 6 bases from J, the junction kept 5 bases outside the gene matches. The CDR3 loop reads CASSIRDRAPQPQHF. The CDR3 DNA sequence: TGTGCCAGTAGTATACGGGACAGGGCCCCTCAGCCCCAGCATTTT.

The DNA for the CDR3 is TGTGCCAGCAGAAGAACCACTCATTCGGTAGGCTACACCTTC. It is translated as CASRRTTHSVGYTF. The chain uses TRBV6-5 and TRBJ1-2; D gene ambiguous. V lost 6 bases, J lost 8 bases, and 19 bases lay in between. Germline lookup yields CDR1 MNHEY and CDR2 SVGAGI. The CDR3 sequence is 14 residues long.

This rearrangement joins TRBV6-5 to TRBJ1-1; D unresolved. CDR1 and CDR2 (germline): MNHEY, SVGAGI. The V end lost 2 bases, the J end lost 0 bases, and 7 bases lay between the germline ends. This CDR3 spans 14 amino acids. CDR3 region: CASSYTVLNTEAFF. The CDR3, as DNA: TGTGCCAGCAGTTACACGGTTTTGAACACTGAAGCTTTCTTT.

The V and J genes are TRBV4-3 and TRBJ2-7; D uncertain. This CDR3 is 15 amino acids long. The germline gives CDR1 LGHNA, CDR2 YSLEER. Between the trimmed V and J ends, which lost 0 bases and 6 bases, there was a span of 15 bases. The CDR3 spells CASSQDLGLLLEQYF. CDR3 DNA sequence: TGCGCCAGCAGCCAAGACCTGGGCCTCCTCCTCGAGCAGTACTTC.

The chain joins TRBV19 to TRBJ1-5; D is undetermined. This CDR3 region has 13 residues. Germline-derived CDR1 and CDR2 are LNHDA and SQIVND (reference sequence). Trimming removed 3 bases at V and 5 bases at J, with 8 bases between. The CDR3 spells CASSIERYQPQHF. The CDR3 DNA is TGTGCCAGTAGTATTGAGAGATATCAGCCCCAGCATTTT.

The chain links TRBV6-1 to TRBJ1-2; 8 nucleotides align to TRBD1. CDR3 length equals 15 residues. With 8 bases clipped from V and 4 bases from J, the junction kept 12 bases outside the gene matches. Germline V gene data show CDR1 as MNHNS and CDR2 as SASEGT. The CDR3 here is CASELAGGFSYGYTF. CDR3 DNA sequence: TGTGCCAGCGAACTTGCAGGGGGCTTTAGCTATGGCTACACCTTC.

The V gene is TRBV15, the J gene TRBJ2-4; weak D call: TRBD1 (5 bases). V lost 0 bases, J lost 6 bases, and 12 bases lay in between. CDR3 length: 15 amino acids. Germline-derived CDR1 and CDR2 are LNHNV and YYDKDF (reference sequence). The DNA of the CDR3 is TGTGCCACCAGCAGAGATTTAGGACAAGGAAACATTCAGTACTTC. This gives the protein CATSRDLGQGNIQYF.

The gene calls are TRBV2 and TRBJ1-1; D unclear. This CDR3 contains 14 residues. Trimming took 1 base from V and 1 from J, leaving 7 bases between them. Germline CDR1 reads SNHLY; CDR2 reads FYNNEI. CDR3 coding DNA: TGTGCCAGCAGTGAAGTCAGTCAGAACACTGAAGCTTTCTTT. Translated, it gives CASSEVSQNTEAFF.

The chain couples TRBV7-3 to TRBJ2-3, with 8 bases that match TRBD2. The junction had 11 bases not matched to a gene; V was cut back by 3 bases and J by 6 bases. The CDR3 consists of 16 residues. Per the germline V gene, CDR1 is SGHTA and CDR2 is FQGTGA. CDR3 coding DNA: TGTGCCAGCAGCTTTCGACAGCGGGGGAACGGGGATACGCAGTATTTT. Translation: CASSFRQRGNGDTQYF.

The V and J genes are TRBV27 and TRBJ2-1, with TRBD2 identical over 13 bases. The CDR3 has 15 amino acids. Germline V lookup: CDR1 MNHEY, CDR2 SMNVEV (reference sequence). V lost 5 bases, J lost 7 bases, and 5 bases stayed unmatched. CDR3 sequence reads: CASSPRGLAGNEQFF. The CDR3 DNA reads as TGTGCCAGCAGTCCGCGGGGACTAGCGGGGAATGAGCAGTTCTTC.

The J gene is TRBJ2-7, the V gene TRBV4-1; D gene unclear. CDR3 size: 16 residues. In germline, CDR1 is MGHRA, CDR2 YSYEKL. V lost 4 bases and J lost 0, with 16 bases in between. The CDR3 is CASSPQLGTSSYEQYF. The CDR3 DNA sequence: TGCGCCAGCAGCCCCCAGCTGGGCACCAGCTCCTACGAGCAGTACTTC.

The CDR3 sequence is CASRPTGTGGPTPSPLHF. CDR3 in DNA: TGTGCCAGCAGGCCGACCGGGACAGGGGGCCCGACGCCTTCACCCCTCCACTTT. This rearrangement joins TRBV28 to TRBJ1-6, with 12 bases identical to TRBD1. This CDR3 region has 18 residues. With V trimmed by 6 bases and J by 9 bases, 15 bases remained unmatched. Per the germline V gene, CDR1 is MDHEN and CDR2 is SYDVKM.

The V call is TRBV7-3, the J call TRBJ2-3; 8 nucleotides align to TRBD1. CDR1 and CDR2 (germline): SGHTA, FQGTGA. V shed 6 bases and J 5 bases; nucleotides not matched to a gene: 16. The CDR3 has 17 residues. This chain's CDR3 is CASSRRYGTGGEDTQYF. The CDR3 coding sequence is TGTGCCAGCAGTAGGCGGTACGGGACAGGCGGTGAAGATACGCAGTATTTT.

V gene TRBV6-6 combines with J gene TRBJ1-5; maybe TRBD1 (5 bases). V lost 7 bases and J lost 5, with 21 bases in between. This CDR3 contains 16 residues. Germline CDR1 MNHNY, CDR2 SVGAGI (reference sequence). CDR3 protein: CASTSRGGEGYQPQHF. The DNA of the CDR3 is TGTGCCAGCACCTCACGGGGGGGGGAAGGGTATCAGCCCCAGCATTTT.

This chain uses TRBV6-6 with TRBJ2-1; 8 positions match TRBD1. V shed 0 bases and J 6 bases; nucleotides not matched to a gene: 7. The germline gives CDR1 MNHNY, CDR2 SVGAGI (reference sequence). The CDR3 is 16 amino acids. CDR3 in DNA: TGTGCCAGCAGTTACTCGAGTCAGGGGGCAGGCAATGAGCAGTTCTTC. Protein product: CASSYSSQGAGNEQFF.

The V gene is TRBV5-1, the J gene TRBJ2-3; D gene uncertain. V was clipped by 0 bases and J by 0 bases, with 8 bases between them. The CDR3 consists of 15 residues. Germline assignment: CDR1 SGHRS and CDR2 YFSETQ. The CDR3 here is CASSLAARSTDTQYF. DNA of the CDR3: TGCGCCAGCAGCTTGGCGGCCAGGAGCACAGATACGCAGTATTTT.